The 10 T cell receptor beta chains listed next were all sequenced from one sample in a study of tissue T cells after allogeneic stem cell transplantation. The time point denotes: mouse harvest day 14 after allogeneic transplant. Each mouse received 10^7 T-cell-depleted marrow cells plus 10^6 splenic CD5+ T cells by tail vein. Repertoires were generated with immunoSEQ multiplex PCR, while TCRdb's copy carries only in-frame clones and drops some. Of about 4,900 clones listed, about 42% were seen once; the top ten hold approximately 22%. Sequenced input: gut tissue. The origin of the receptors is a female BALB/c mouse given C57BL/6 T cells with graft-versus-host disease after an allogeneic hematopoietic cell transplant.

Worth noting for this clone: The germline and genes are mouse ones. Read coverage stops 1 residue before the CDR3 terminus; the germline J gene supplies the remainder. This chain uses TRBV26 with TRBJ2-7; 8 bases match TRBD1. Losses at the gene ends were 2 bases for V and 2 bases for J; bases not matched to a gene: 2. The CDR3 extends over 14 amino acids. Germline V gives CDR1 KGHPV, CDR2 FQNQEV (reference sequence). The CDR3 DNA, read in part, is TGTGCCAGCAGTCTGGAGACAGGGGCCTATGAACAGTAC. Encoded protein: CASSLETGAYEQY. The whole CDR3 sequence reads CASSLETGAYEQYF.

Concerning this clone: Mouse gene names apply. The sequence runs out 1 residue before the end of the CDR3; the remainder is reconstructed from the germline J gene. This chain uses TRBV12-2 with TRBJ2-5, with D possibly matching TRBD1 (5 bases). CDR1 and CDR2 (germline): SGHLS, HYDKME. V was shortened by 1 base and J by 3 bases, with 7 bases between the two germline ends. CDR3 length equals 13 residues. CDR3 bases read: TGTGCCAGCTCTCTTCCAGGGCAAGACACCCAGTAC. It encodes CASSLPGQDTQY. The entire CDR3 protein is CASSLPGQDTQYF.

Regarding this clone: The gene names given are mouse names. The read gets to within 1 residue of the CDR3 end, and the germline J gene fills in the rest. The chain links TRBV3 to TRBJ2-7, with 7 bases matching TRBD1. Trimming took 1 base from V and 0 from J; bases not matched to a gene: 3. The CDR3 spans 15 residues. Germline V gene sequence: CDR1 SNHLY, CDR2 FYNGKV (reference sequence). The CDR3 loop reads CASSLERDSSYEQYF. CDR3 DNA, as far as it was read: TGTGCCAGCAGCTTAGAACGGGACAGCTCCTATGAACAGTAC.

A note on this clone: Gene names denote mouse genes. The read finishes 1 residue shy of the CDR3 end, and the germline J gene is used to complete it. The chain joins TRBV13-2 to TRBJ1-1; D gene unclear. Trimming cost V 0 bases and J 0 bases, with 3 bases left between them. CDR1 and CDR2 from the germline V gene are NNHNN and SYGAGS (reference sequence). CDR3 size: 13 residues. The CDR3 DNA, read in part, is TGTGCCAGCGGTGATGGACAGAACACAGAAGTCTTC. Translated, it gives CASGDGQNTEVF. The entire CDR3 protein is CASGDGQNTEVFF.

This clone was counted only a few times. The genes and germline here are from mouse. The read gets to within 1 residue of the CDR3 end, and the germline J gene fills in the rest. The chain is built from TRBV12-2 and TRBJ1-2; 8 bases line up with TRBD1. V shed 4 bases and J 4 bases; nucleotides not matched to a gene: 7. The CDR3 is made up of 14 amino acids. Germline lookup yields CDR1 SGHLS and CDR2 HYDKME. CDR3 bases read: TGTGCCAGCTCCCTTCAGGGGGCGGTCTCCGACTACACC. Protein: CASSLQGAVSDYT. In full, the CDR3 is CASSLQGAVSDYTF.

In the case of this clone: Genes here carry mouse names. The CDR3 end lies 1 residue beyond the end of the read and is filled in from the germline J gene. This sequence joins TRBV26 and TRBJ1-6; D gene ambiguous. TRBJ1-6 is marked as an open reading frame, function uncertain. The V end was cut by 2 bases, the J end by 4 bases, with 3 bases between. Germline assignment: CDR1 KGHPV and CDR2 FQNQEV (reference sequence). This CDR3 region has 13 residues. The CDR3 is CASSLEYNSPLYF. Incomplete CDR3 DNA: TGTGCCAGCAGTCTGGAGTATAATTCGCCCCTCTAC.

Details on this clone: Gene and germline names: mouse. The read is 1 residue too short to cover the CDR3 end, so that end is filled in from the germline J gene. The chain joins TRBV17 to TRBJ2-7, with 9 positions matching TRBD2. Losses at the gene ends were 2 bases for V and 4 bases for J; bases not matched to a gene: 3. CDR3 size: 14 residues. Germline CDR1 is MNHDT and CDR2 is YYDKIL. The DNA read from the CDR3 is TGTGCTAGCAGTAGAACTGGGGGGCGATATGAACAGTAC. Protein sequence: CASSRTGGRYEQY. The complete CDR3 protein is CASSRTGGRYEQYF.

Concerning this clone itself: Here the gene names and germline are mouse. The read ends 1 residue before the CDR3 terminus; that terminus is restored from the germline J gene. The rearrangement links TRBV19 to TRBJ1-1; 9 positions agree with TRBD1. Germline V gives CDR1 FNHDT, CDR2 SITEND (reference sequence). V was clipped by 5 bases and J by 3 bases; unmatched bases: 2. The length of the CDR3 is 13 residues. The part of the CDR3 DNA that was read is TGTGCCAGCAGGGACAGGGGAGACACAGAAGTCTTC. Translated, it gives CASRDRGDTEVF. The whole CDR3 protein is CASRDRGDTEVFF.

In the case of this clone: The gene symbols are mouse symbols. The read falls 1 residue short of the CDR3 end, and the missing part is taken from the germline J gene. This sequence joins TRBV16 and TRBJ1-4; D call uncertain. Trimming shortened V by 5 bases and J by 0 bases, and 7 bases separated the two germline ends. Looked up from germline, CDR1 is SGHSA and CDR2 is FRNQAP. The CDR3 has 14 residues. Incomplete CDR3 DNA: TGTGCAAGCAGCCCTGTAATTTCCAACGAAAGATTATTT. It specifies CASSPVISNERLF. The whole CDR3 protein reads CASSPVISNERLFF. Looking up the rest from reference TRBV16 and TRBJ1-4 gives the full variable domain: NAGVIQTPRHKVTGKGQEATLWCEPISGHSAVFWYRQTIVQGLEFLTYFRNQAPIDDSGMPKERFSAQMPNQSHSTLKIQSTQPQDSAVYLCASSPVISNERLFFGHGTKLSVL.

With respect to this clone: Germline and genes: mouse. The part of the CDR3 DNA that was read is TGTGCTAGCAGTAGAGTTGCCGAAAACTATGCTGAGCAGTTC. It is translated as CASSRVAENYAEQF. The entire CDR3 sequence reads CASSRVAENYAEQFF. The gene calls are TRBV17 and TRBJ2-1; no clear D. The read ends 1 residue before the CDR3 terminus; that terminus is restored from the germline J gene. Germline V gives CDR1 MNHDT, CDR2 YYDKIL. The CDR3 consists of 15 residues. Trimming took 1 base from V and 1 from J, leaving 8 bases between them.